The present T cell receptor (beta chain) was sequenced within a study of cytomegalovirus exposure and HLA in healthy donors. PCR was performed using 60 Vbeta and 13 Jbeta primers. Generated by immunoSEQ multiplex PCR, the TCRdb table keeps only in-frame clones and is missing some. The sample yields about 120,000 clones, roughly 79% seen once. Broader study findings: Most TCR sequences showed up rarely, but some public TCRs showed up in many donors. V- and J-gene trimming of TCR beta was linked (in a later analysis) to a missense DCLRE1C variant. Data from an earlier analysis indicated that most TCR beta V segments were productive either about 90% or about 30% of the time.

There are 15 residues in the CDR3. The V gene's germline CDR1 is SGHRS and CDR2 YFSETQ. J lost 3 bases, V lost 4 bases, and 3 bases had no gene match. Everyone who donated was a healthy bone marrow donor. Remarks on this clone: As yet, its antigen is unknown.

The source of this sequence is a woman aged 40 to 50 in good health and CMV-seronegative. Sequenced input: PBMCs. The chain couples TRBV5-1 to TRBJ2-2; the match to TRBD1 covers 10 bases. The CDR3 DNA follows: TGCGCCAGCAGCAACGGACAGGGGGACACCGGGGAGCTGTTTTTT. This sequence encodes CASSNGQGDTGELFF.